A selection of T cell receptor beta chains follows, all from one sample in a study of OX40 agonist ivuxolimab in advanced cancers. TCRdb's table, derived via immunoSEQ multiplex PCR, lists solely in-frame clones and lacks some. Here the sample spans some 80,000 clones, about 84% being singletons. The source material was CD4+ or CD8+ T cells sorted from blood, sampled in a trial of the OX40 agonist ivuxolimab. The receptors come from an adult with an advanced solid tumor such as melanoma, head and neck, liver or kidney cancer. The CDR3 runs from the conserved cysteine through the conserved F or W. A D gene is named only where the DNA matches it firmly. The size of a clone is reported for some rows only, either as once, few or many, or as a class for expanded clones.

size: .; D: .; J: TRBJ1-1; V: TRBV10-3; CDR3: CASQTSGWEAFF; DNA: TGTGCCTCTCAGACCTCGGGATGGGAAGCTTTCTTT
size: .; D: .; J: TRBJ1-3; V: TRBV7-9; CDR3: CASSLGSQNTIYF; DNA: TGTGCCAGCAGCTTAGGTTCCCAAAACACCATATATTTT
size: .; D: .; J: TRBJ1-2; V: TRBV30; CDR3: CAWRRAGVLDGYTF; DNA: TGTGCCTGGAGGCGGGCAGGGGTTTTGGATGGCTACACCTTC
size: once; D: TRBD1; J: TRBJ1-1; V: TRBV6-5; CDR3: CASRSRTGGLEAFF; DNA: TGTGCCAGCAGATCCAGGACAGGGGGCCTTGAAGCTTTCTTT
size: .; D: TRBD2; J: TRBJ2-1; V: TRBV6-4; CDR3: CASSATGGVRNEQFF; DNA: TGTGCCAGCAGTGCAACCGGGGGGGTTAGGAATGAGCAGTTCTTC
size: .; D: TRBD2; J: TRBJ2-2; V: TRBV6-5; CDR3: CASSYRLAGNTGELFF; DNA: TGTGCCAGCAGTTATCGGCTAGCGGGGAACACCGGGGAGCTGTTTTTT
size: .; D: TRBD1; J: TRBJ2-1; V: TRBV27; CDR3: CASSFDRGPNEQFF; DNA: TGTGCCAGCAGTTTCGACAGGGGCCCAAATGAGCAGTTCTTC
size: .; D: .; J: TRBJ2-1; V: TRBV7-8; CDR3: CASSLDSWGNEQFF; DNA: TGTGCCAGCAGCTTAGATTCCTGGGGGAATGAGCAGTTCTTC
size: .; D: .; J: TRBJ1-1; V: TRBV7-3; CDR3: CASSYRRGTEAFF; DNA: TGTGCCAGCAGCTACCGAAGAGGGACTGAAGCTTTCTTT
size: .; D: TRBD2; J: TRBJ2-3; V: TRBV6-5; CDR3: CASSRWEGSTDTQYF; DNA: TGTGCCAGCAGTAGGTGGGAGGGCTCCACAGATACGCAGTATTTT
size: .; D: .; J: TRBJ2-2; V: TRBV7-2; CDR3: CASSLDFTGELFF; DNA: TGTGCCAGCAGCTTAGATTTCACCGGGGAGCTGTTTTTT
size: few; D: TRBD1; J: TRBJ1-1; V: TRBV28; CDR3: CASSSPGQGRNTEAFF; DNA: TGTGCCAGCAGTTCCCCGGGACAGGGTCGGAACACTGAAGCTTTCTTT
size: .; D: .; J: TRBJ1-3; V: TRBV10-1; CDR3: CASSIYRPRLFSGNTIYF; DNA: TGCGCCAGCAGTATTTATCGGCCGAGGCTCTTCTCTGGAAACACCATATATTTT
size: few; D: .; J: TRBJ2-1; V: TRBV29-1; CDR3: CSVGGGVMFGEQFF; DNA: TGCAGCGTTGGGGGCGGGGTGATGTTTGGTGAGCAGTTCTTC
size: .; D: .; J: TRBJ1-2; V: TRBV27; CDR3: CATVGSGRGGYTF; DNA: TGTGCCACCGTCGGATCCGGGAGGGGTGGCTACACCTTC
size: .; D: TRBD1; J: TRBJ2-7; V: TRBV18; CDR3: CASSPGTGKVKNYEQYF; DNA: TGTGCCAGCTCACCAGGGACAGGGAAAGTAAAGAACTACGAGCAGTACTTC